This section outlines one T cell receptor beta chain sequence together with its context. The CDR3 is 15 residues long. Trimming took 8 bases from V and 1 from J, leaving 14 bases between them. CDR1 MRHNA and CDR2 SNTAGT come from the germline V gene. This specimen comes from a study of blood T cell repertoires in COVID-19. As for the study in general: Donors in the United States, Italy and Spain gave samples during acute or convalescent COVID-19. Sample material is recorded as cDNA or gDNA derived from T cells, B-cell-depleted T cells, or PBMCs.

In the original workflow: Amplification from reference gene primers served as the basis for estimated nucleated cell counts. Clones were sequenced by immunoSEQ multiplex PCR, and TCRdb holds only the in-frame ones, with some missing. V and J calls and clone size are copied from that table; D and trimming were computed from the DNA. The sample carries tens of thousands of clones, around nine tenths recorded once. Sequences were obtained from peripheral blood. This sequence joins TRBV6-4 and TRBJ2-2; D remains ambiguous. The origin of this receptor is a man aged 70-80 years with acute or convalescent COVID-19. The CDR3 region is CASALRAQNTGELFF. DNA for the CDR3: TGTGCCAGCGCCCTAAGAGCTCAGAACACCGGGGAGCTGTTTTTT.